A single sample is the source of the 10 T cell receptor beta chains below, sequenced in a study of blood T cell repertoires in COVID-19. Clones were sequenced by immunoSEQ multiplex PCR, and TCRdb holds only the in-frame ones, with some missing. The sample consists of approximately 100,000 clones, around 90% of them appearing once. The sample consisted of peripheral blood. These receptor sequences come from a man aged 45-60 years with acute or convalescent COVID-19.

This chain connects TRBV18 to TRBJ1-6; 10 bases fit TRBD1. Germline CDR1 and CDR2: KGHSH and LQKENI. There are 15 residues in the CDR3. V gave up 2 bases and J gave up 8 bases; unmatched junction bases: 3. The CDR3 reads CASSPLGTGDSPLHF. CDR3 in DNA: TGTGCCAGCTCACCATTGGGGACAGGGGATTCACCCCTCCACTTT.

V usage is TRBV4-2 and J usage is TRBJ2-3; 7 nucleotides agree with TRBD2. Germline V gene lookup returns CDR1 LGHNA and CDR2 YNFKEQ. J gave up 5 bases and V 4 bases, and 9 bases lay outside the gene matches. The CDR3 sequence is 15 residues long. The CDR3 loop is CASSPFSGGKDTQYF. The CDR3 bases are TGTGCCAGCAGCCCCTTCTCCGGGGGGAAAGATACGCAGTATTTT.

V gene TRBV7-8 combines with J gene TRBJ2-7, with 7 bases lining up with TRBD1. Germline values: CDR1 SGHVS, CDR2 FQNEAQ. This CDR3 has 14 amino acids. J lost 0 bases, V lost 5 bases, and 4 bases had no gene match. CDR3 in DNA: TGTGCCAGCAGCAGGGGACAGACCTCCTACGAGCAGTACTTC. Its protein product is CASSRGQTSYEQYF.

The chain's CDR3 is CASSLDKNTEAFF. CDR3 DNA sequence: TGTGCCAGCAGTTTAGACAAGAACACTGAAGCTTTCTTT. The chain recombines TRBV27 with TRBJ1-1; D is uncertain. This CDR3 comprises 13 residues. CDR1 and CDR2 from the germline V gene are MNHEY and SMNVEV (reference sequence). Trimming left V 2 bases short and J 1 base short, with 5 bases between.

The chain combines TRBV6-5 with TRBJ1-2; D possibly corresponds to TRBD1 (5 bases). The CDR3 contains 12 residues. CDR1 is MNHEY and CDR2 is SVGAGI in the germline V gene. Trimming cost V 7 bases and J 6 bases, with 12 bases left between them. CDR3 nucleotides: TGTGCCAGCAACCATTGGGGGGATGGCTACACCTTC. This gives the protein CASNHWGDGYTF.

The gene calls are TRBV4-3 and TRBJ2-7; 10 bases map to TRBD1. Germline-derived CDR1 and CDR2 are LGHNA and YSLEER. V lost 0 bases and J lost 6; bases outside the gene matches: 5. The CDR3 extends over 15 amino acids. The CDR3 sequence is CASSQERQGASEQYF. CDR3 nucleotide sequence: TGCGCCAGCAGCCAAGAAAGACAGGGGGCCTCCGAGCAGTACTTC.

The chain joins TRBV6-5 to TRBJ2-5, with 12 bases matching TRBD2. The CDR3 has 15 residues. J lost 6 bases, V lost 6 bases, and 8 bases had no gene match. CDR1 is MNHEY and CDR2 is SVGAGI in the germline V gene. CDR3 loop: CASRLAGGPGKTQYF. DNA of the CDR3: TGTGCCAGCAGGCTAGCGGGGGGGCCGGGAAAGACCCAGTACTTC.

The V gene is TRBV6-5, the J gene TRBJ1-4; D may be TRBD1 (6 bases). This CDR3 has 15 amino acids. Germline loops: CDR1 MNHEY, CDR2 SVGAGI. The V end was cut by 7 bases, the J end by 0 bases, with 12 bases between. The CDR3 loop is CASKEGGATNEKLFF. The CDR3 DNA is TGTGCCAGCAAGGAAGGGGGAGCAACTAATGAAAAACTGTTTTTT.

The chain links TRBV6-1 to TRBJ1-3; possible D gene TRBD1, 5 bases. Per the germline V gene, CDR1 is MNHNS and CDR2 is SASEGT. CDR3 length equals 18 residues. The V gene lost 2 bases and the J gene lost 4 bases, with 21 bases spanning the gap. CDR3 in DNA: TGTGCCAGCAGTGAAATTTGGGGCTTACCCACTCGGGGAAACACCATATATTTT. Translation gives CASSEIWGLPTRGNTIYF.

The chain joins TRBV2 to TRBJ2-2; TRBD1 aligns across 9 bases. The CDR3 consists of 17 residues. CDR1 SNHLY and CDR2 FYNNEI come from the germline V gene. The ends lost 6 bases at V and 4 bases at J; junction bases unmatched: 12. DNA of the CDR3: TGTGCCAGCAGCGATCGGGAGGACAGGGGAATCACCGGGGAGCTGTTTTTT. Protein sequence: CASSDREDRGITGELFF.